A selection of T cell receptor beta chains follows, all from one sample in a study of early T cells in non-severe SARS-CoV-2 infection. TCRdb fed the 5' RACE reads into MiXCR, producing one record per CDR3 protein. The sample yields about 53,000 distinct CDR3 sequences, around 12% seen once. This sample comprised whole blood, obtained at baseline. These receptors were obtained from an adult who was a healthcare worker with PCR-confirmed SARS-CoV-2 infection or an uninfected control (not recorded which). Both conserved end residues are part of each CDR3. D genes are given only for firm matches. The size field is filled for only some rows; it gives once, few, many or a size class.

CDR3 protein: CASRKTDSGANVLTF
CDR3 DNA: TGTGCCAGCAGGAAGACAGACTCTGGGGCCAACGTCCTGACTTTC
D gene: NA
J gene: TRBJ2-6
clone size: few
V gene: TRBV7-9

CDR3 protein: CASSFSRNSNQPQHF
CDR3 DNA: TGTGCCAGCAGTTTCAGCAGAAATAGCAATCAGCCCCAGCATTTT
D gene: NA
J gene: TRBJ1-5
clone size: NA
V gene: TRBV27

CDR3 protein: CATGTEYEQYF
CDR3 DNA: TGTGCCACCGGGACAGAGTACGAGCAGTACTTC
D gene: TRBD1
J gene: TRBJ2-7
clone size: NA
V gene: TRBV10-3

CDR3 protein: CSVPRGYEQYF
CDR3 DNA: TGCAGTGTACCCCGGGGTTACGAGCAGTACTTC
D gene: NA
J gene: TRBJ2-7
clone size: once
V gene: TRBV20-1

CDR3 protein: CASSPSLGEGHISYEQYF
CDR3 DNA: TGTGCCAGCAGTCCTAGCCTCGGAGAGGGGCATATCTCCTACGAGCAGTACTTC
D gene: NA
J gene: TRBJ2-7
clone size: few
V gene: TRBV12-3/TRBV12-4

CDR3 protein: CASSDRPTTNEKLFF
CDR3 DNA: TGTGCCAGCAGTGACCGACCAACAACTAATGAAAAACTGTTTTTT
D gene: NA
J gene: TRBJ1-4
clone size: few
V gene: TRBV6-1

CDR3 protein: CATMGRGQGEKLFF
CDR3 DNA: TGTGCCACCATGGGAAGGGGGCAGGGAGAAAAACTGTTTTTT
D gene: TRBD1
J gene: TRBJ1-4
clone size: few
V gene: TRBV6-6

CDR3 protein: CASSLDHYQETQYF
CDR3 DNA: TGTGCCAGCAGCTTAGATCACTACCAAGAGACCCAGTACTTC
D gene: NA
J gene: TRBJ2-5
clone size: NA
V gene: TRBV11-2

CDR3 protein: CASSQERLYGYTF
CDR3 DNA: TGTGCCAGCAGCCAAGAGAGACTCTATGGCTACACCTTC
D gene: NA
J gene: TRBJ1-2
clone size: few
V gene: TRBV14

CDR3 protein: CASSYSAANTEAFF
CDR3 DNA: TGTGCCAGCAGTTACTCGGCAGCGAACACTGAAGCTTTCTTT
D gene: NA
J gene: TRBJ1-1
clone size: NA
V gene: TRBV6-2/TRBV6-3

CDR3 protein: CASTSLFLGRIMNTEAFF
CDR3 DNA: TGTGCCAGCACCTCCCTCTTTTTGGGACGGATAATGAACACTGAAGCTTTCTTT
D gene: NA
J gene: TRBJ1-1
clone size: many
V gene: TRBV28

CDR3 protein: CASSLGRTSGNTIYF
CDR3 DNA: TGTGCCAGTAGTCTGGGACGTACCTCTGGAAACACCATATATTTT
D gene: NA
J gene: TRBJ1-3
clone size: NA
V gene: TRBV19

CDR3 protein: CAISEIGEAFF
CDR3 DNA: TGTGCCATCAGTGAGATCGGGGAAGCTTTCTTT
D gene: NA
J gene: TRBJ1-1
clone size: NA
V gene: TRBV10-3